This TCR beta chain was found in a study of Graves' ophthalmopathy and Graves' hyperthyroidism (dated by TCRdb to 2016 to 2019). With respect to the entire study: Peripheral blood samples were taken at the time of initial diagnosis, before any treatment was given. Following sample collection, hyperthyroidism patients were given methimazole at a starting dose of 30 mg daily, and ophthalmopathy patients were given high-dose intravenous methylprednisolone. An independent validation cohort was composed of 18 hyperthyroidism patients and around 16 patients who later progressed from hyperthyroidism to ophthalmopathy. TCR beta repertoire signatures were used to distinguish Graves' ophthalmopathy from Graves' hyperthyroidism and to predict progression to ophthalmopathy. To explore V-J signatures distinguishing ophthalmopathy from hyperthyroidism, a discovery set of about a hundred patients (43 ophthalmopathy, roughly 56 stable hyperthyroidism) was enrolled. In total, around 130 blood samples were TCR-sequenced: 43 ophthalmopathy, approximately 80 hyperthyroidism and some 17 hyperthyroidism-to-ophthalmopathy patients. In a handful of hyperthyroidism patients, the T-cell repertoires found in thyroid tissue were compared with those found in blood. Study-wide conclusions, independent of this receptor: In cross-validation, the 13-signature model distinguished ophthalmopathy from stable hyperthyroidism with 85% to 90% sensitivity and approximately 81% specificity, and in the test set the corresponding values were approximately 80% and 68%. In validation, the model predicted ophthalmopathy progression with about 71% sensitivity and approximately 72% specificity; some 13 predicted patients were CT-confirmed with GO in a median of approximately 6.5 months. Sample size was not predetermined statistically, and investigators were not blinded to group allocation. Most expanded thyroid clonotypes with a frequency above 0.001 also appeared in blood, which suggests that blood repertoires may reflect the immune response in the thyroid.

TCR beta CDR3 regions were amplified from RNA transcripts for repertoire sequencing. HTBI primers and the Qiagen OneStep RT-PCR kit were used in a first-round RT-PCR, which was followed by a second-round multiplex PCR, size selection and purification. Libraries were sequenced on an Illumina HiSeq2000 using paired-end 100 bp reads. Per the source publication's procedure: SOAPnuke was used for read processing, and reads with adapters, uncalled bases, a mean Phred below 15, or no exact constant-primer or identifier match were discarded. COPE v1.2.5 was used to merge the high-quality paired reads. Each unique nucleotide sequence was treated as a clonotype, and MiTCR v1.1 was used to align the clonotypes to the IMGT TRB V, D and J references. Only V-J combinations with frequency above 0.0001 were analysed, covering over 99% of repertoires. For each V-J combination, a TCR clonal expansion and chaos score was defined as F50 clonal expansion divided by the chaos observed in the TCRdist matrix. Welch's t-statistics and random forest were used to reduce features to 10 to 15 V-J combinations, which were fed into a naive Bayes classifier. The similarity between thyroid and blood repertoires was quantified using the Morisita-Horn index. In TCRdb, the public reads were trimmed at Q25 with fastp and aligned with MiXCR, with productive beta chains retained. Rows merge per CDR3 protein into single entries with the most common DNA and genes. TCRdb, rather than the study authors, made the V and J calls. The sample table shows roughly 300,000 distinct CDR3 sequences, and roughly 16% are seen once. Of the sample, around an eighth is held by the ten largest clones.

Ophthalmopathy patients had moderately to severely active disease, Clinical Activity Score of at least 3, NOSPECS grade of at least 4, and disease duration under 3 months. Patients were excluded if they had other autoimmune diseases, uncontrolled infections, pregnancy or lactation. Clinical symptoms, serum thyroxine, TRAb, thyroid ultrasound and orbital computed tomography formed the basis of the diagnosis. PBMCs were isolated from 10 ml of fresh peripheral blood by Ficoll-Paque density gradient centrifugation. Total RNA was extracted using Trizol reagent, and RNA quality was checked on an Agilent 2100 Bioanalyzer. V sheds 8 bases and J sheds 1 base, leaving 8 bases between their ends. The germline V gene (reference sequence) gives CDR1 as LNHDA and CDR2 as SQIVND. Taken from cysteine to phenylalanine, the CDR3 has 12 residues. Only CDR3 DNA remains: 36 bases, in frame from the first base. Regarding this clonotype: What this receptor recognizes is not known. There are no base qualities to consult, and no much larger clone falls within one base.

Sequenced material: peripheral blood. This sequence was found in an adult man with Graves' ophthalmopathy. Recombination connected TRBV19 to TRBJ1-1, with no reliable assignment of the D segment. The CDR3 protein: CASGERNTEAFF. The base sequence is TGTGCCAGTGGGGAACGGAACACTGAAGCTTTCTTT.